This T cell receptor beta chain was captured in a study of T cell responses to AZD1222 COVID-19 vaccine. Libraries were prepared by immunoSEQ multiplex PCR; TCRdb keeps only in-frame clonotypes and omits some of them. The sample records around 130,000 clones, 85% to 90% being singletons. Regarding the study as a whole: Spike-specific TCR breadth rose after two AZD1222 doses, and depth rose as well. In the spike-specific TCR repertoire, nearly half reportedly target unmutated variant regions. Clonal diversity was possibly underestimated; the donors were predominantly white British and more often female.

This CDR3 contains 14 residues. Germline CDR1 and CDR2: SGHDT and YYEEEE. V lost 1 base and J 0 bases, leaving 7 bases between the germline ends. A remark on this clone: As yet, its antigen is unknown.

The TCR originated in an adult in good health. This rearrangement joins TRBV5-6 to TRBJ1-1; no firm D call. The sample in question was peripheral blood, obtained on day 0 of AZD1222 vaccination. CDR3 sequence: CASSLKVMNTEAFF. In nucleotides, the CDR3 is TGTGCCAGCAGCTTGAAAGTCATGAACACTGAAGCTTTCTTT. The complete variable domain, with remaining parts taken from reference TRBV5-6 and TRBJ1-1, reads DAGVTQSPTHLIKTRGQQVTLRCSPKSGHDTVSWYQQALGQGPQFIFQYYEEEERQRGNFPDRFSGHQFPNYSSELNVNALLLGDSALYLCASSLKVMNTEAFFGQGTRLTVV.